The sequence of this T cell receptor beta chain was determined in a study of T cell responses to AZD1222 COVID-19 vaccine. TCRdb keeps only in-frame clones here, not all; method: immunoSEQ multiplex PCR. The table records 150,000 to 200,000 clones, less than 95% of them present only once. General study points: Regions 160-218 and 743-854 held dominance among vaccine-associated CD4 TCRs, which spanned spike. The study reported that nearly half of spike-specific TCRs target unmutated variant regions.

This CDR3 spans 14 amino acids. CDR1 is GTSNPN and CDR2 is SVGIG in the germline V gene (reference sequence). V lost 2 bases and J lost 4, with 9 bases in between. About this clone: Its antigen remains unidentified.

V gene TRBV30 combines with J gene TRBJ2-6; D may correspond to TRBD1 or TRBD2 (5 bases each). This material consisted of peripheral blood, taken on day 0 of AZD1222 vaccination. This receptor was obtained from an adult in good health. Here the CDR3 DNA reads TGTGCCTGGAGTACCGGGGCCGGGGCCAACGTCCTGACTTTC. Its translation: CAWSTGAGANVLTF.